This TCR beta chain was captured by sequencing in a study of PD-1 blockade in mismatch repair-deficient tumors. Study-wide points: Rapid post-treatment expansion, then contraction, generally preceding radiologic response, marked tumor-resident clones.

This clone was counted between two and nine times. Its matching antigen is unknown. Assay used: immunoSEQ multiplex PCR; TCRdb lists only in-frame clones, some missing. This table has about 67,000 clones, around 73% appearing once. TCRs were sequenced from three patients responding to pembrolizumab. V lost 5 bases to trimming and J lost 3 bases, with 14 bases between them. The germline gives CDR1 MNHEY, CDR2 SMNVEV (reference sequence). The CDR3 has 14 amino acids. The sequence was obtained from an adult with mismatch repair-deficient cancer. The chain combines TRBV27 with TRBJ2-7; D not certain. Specimen: peripheral blood, collected 2 weeks after starting pembrolizumab. This CDR3 reads CASSTTDGSYEQYF. CDR3 nucleotide sequence: TGTGCCAGCAGTACCACAGACGGCAGCTACGAGCAGTACTTC.